This T cell receptor beta chain was recorded in a study of blood T cell repertoires in COVID-19. The germline CDR1 and CDR2 sequences are SGHVS and FQNEAQ. The CDR3 extends over 13 amino acids. Trimming removed 6 bases from V and 5 bases from J, with 13 bases in between. In the study's own analysis: Using reference gene primer amplification, nucleated cell counts were estimated. TCRdb keeps only in-frame clones here, not all; method: immunoSEQ multiplex PCR. V and J calls and clone size are given by that table; D and trimming were obtained from the DNA. The table shows 150,000 or so clones, with approximately 80% occurring only once.

This TCR came from a woman aged 50 to 65 with acute or convalescent COVID-19. Sequenced sample: peripheral blood. The gene calls are TRBV7-8 and TRBJ2-5; tentative D call: TRBD2 (5 bases). CDR3 in DNA: TGTGCCAGCAGTTCGGACTTATCGGAGACCCAGTACTTC. Amino acids: CASSSDLSETQYF.